This TCR beta chain emerged from a study of blood T cell repertoires in COVID-19. Original data processing: Cell counts per sample came from amplifying reference gene primers. Some clones are missing from TCRdb's copy, which holds only in-frame ones; the method was immunoSEQ multiplex PCR. Clone size and V and J calls were adopted from that table, with D and trimming inferred from the DNA. This table holds about 300,000 clones, around nine tenths found once. Adults between about 18 and 89 years of age took part from under 25 US areas. Participants had their cohort set by participant-reported clinical history. During the 2 weeks before they entered the study, exposed participants had met someone with a PCR-confirmed or clinician-diagnosed COVID-19 case. CDR3 length: 16 residues. The V end was cut by 6 bases, the J end by 4 bases, with 18 bases between. From germline, CDR1 is LGHDT and CDR2 YNNKEL (reference sequence).

V is TRBV3-1 (or the pseudogene TRBV3-2) and J is TRBJ2-2, with a weak D call TRBD1 (5 bases). Sequencing used PBMCs or T cells enriched from blood (not recorded which). This TCR was recovered from a woman between 50 and 59 years old who had been exposed to COVID-19. In DNA, the CDR3 is TGTGCCAGCAGTCCTGCCCTGGGGCAGGGCACCGGGGAGCTGTTTTTT. As protein: CASSPALGQGTGELFF.